The rows below give T cell receptor beta chains drawn from one sample of a study of cytomegalovirus exposure and HLA in healthy donors. Sequenced by immunoSEQ multiplex PCR; TCRdb stores in-frame clones only, minus some. This sample carries some 190,000 clones, about four fifths of them seen once, and the ten largest clones take more than 1.5%. Sequencing was carried out using PBMCs. The receptors were gathered from a man aged 18 to 30 in good health and CMV-seronegative. Both conserved end residues are part of each CDR3. Fields, in order: D gene, V gene, J gene, clone size, CDR3 protein, CDR3 DNA. The D gene is left open where the match is weak. Only some rows state a clone size, as once, few, many or a class for expanded clones.

>-|TRBV19|TRBJ1-4|-
CASSSSREDATNEKLFF
TGTGCCAGTAGTAGCTCCAGGGAAGACGCAACTAATGAAAAACTGTTTTTT
>-|TRBV6-5|TRBJ1-2|once
CASSPTGDYGYTF
TGTGCCAGCAGTCCCACGGGGGATTATGGCTACACCTTC
>TRBD1|TRBV15|TRBJ1-4|-
CATSRDRGQGPNGEKLFF
TGTGCCACCAGCAGAGATCGGGGACAGGGCCCCAATGGTGAAAAACTGTTTTTT
>TRBD2|TRBV9|TRBJ2-7|-
CASSPVGLAAYEQYF
TGTGCCAGCAGCCCAGTGGGACTAGCGGCCTACGAGCAGTACTTC
>TRBD1|TRBV9|TRBJ2-7|-
CASSVGDRGYYEQYF
TGTGCCAGCAGCGTAGGGGACAGGGGATACTACGAGCAGTACTTC
>-|TRBV5-1|TRBJ2-7|-
CASSLRGFYEQYF
TGCGCCAGCAGCTTAAGGGGGTTCTACGAGCAGTACTTC
>-|TRBV5-6|TRBJ1-5|-
CASSSGQINQPQHF
TGTGCCAGCAGCTCCGGACAGATAAATCAGCCCCAGCATTTT
>TRBD2|TRBV6-1|TRBJ2-7|-
CASSRVAGAHYEQYF
TGTGCCAGCAGTCGGGTCGCGGGAGCACATTACGAGCAGTACTTC
>-|TRBV6-1|TRBJ1-1|-
CASRGSWRGNTEAFF
TGTGCCAGCAGGGGTTCCTGGAGAGGAAACACTGAAGCTTTCTTT
>TRBD1|TRBV29-1|TRBJ2-5|-
CSVEGTGKGQYF
TGCAGCGTTGAGGGGACAGGGAAGGGCCAGTACTTC
>-|TRBV28|TRBJ1-4|-
CASSLTAGEEKLFF
TGTGCCAGCAGTTTAACCGCCGGGGAGGAAAAACTGTTTTTT
>TRBD2|TRBV7-6|TRBJ2-3|-
CASSSGLVRSTDTQYF
TGTGCCAGCAGCTCCGGACTAGTACGTAGCACAGATACGCAGTATTTT
>TRBD1|TRBV5-1|TRBJ2-1|-
CASSLDPRTGFYNEQFF
TGCGCCAGCAGCTTGGACCCTAGGACAGGATTCTACAATGAGCAGTTCTTC
>-|TRBV12-5|TRBJ2-5|-
CASGLDSRETQYF
TGTGCTAGTGGTTTGGACTCGAGAGAGACCCAGTACTTC
>TRBD1|TRBV4-3|TRBJ1-2|-
CASSQDLLDRAYGYTF
TGCGCCAGCAGCCAAGATCTTTTGGACAGGGCCTATGGCTACACCTTC
>-|TRBV25-1|TRBJ2-7|-
CASSEYRGSDEQYF
TGTGCCAGCAGTGAATATCGGGGATCCGACGAGCAGTACTTC
>-|TRBV7-2|TRBJ2-1|few
CASSPDRSYNEQFF
TGTGCCAGCAGCCCGGACAGATCCTACAATGAGCAGTTCTTC
>-|TRBV6-5|TRBJ1-2|-
CASSYGTGRRGYTF
TGTGCCAGCAGTTACGGCACAGGGCGACGTGGCTACACCTTC
>TRBD2|TRBV5-4|TRBJ2-3|few
CASSLATSGSGRTDTQYF
TGTGCCAGCAGCTTGGCTACCAGCGGGAGTGGTCGCACAGATACGCAGTATTTT
>TRBD2|TRBV5-4|TRBJ2-1|-
CASSFWREGINEQFF
TGTGCCAGCAGCTTCTGGCGGGAGGGTATAAATGAGCAGTTCTTC
>TRBD2|TRBV27|TRBJ2-1|-
CASTVASGSLDEQFF
TGTGCCAGCACGGTGGCTAGCGGGAGTTTGGATGAGCAGTTCTTC
>-|TRBV5-8|TRBJ1-4|-
CASSLGRGATNEKLFF
TGTGCCAGCAGCTTGGGGCGAGGCGCAACTAATGAAAAACTGTTTTTT
>TRBD1|TRBV5-5|TRBJ2-7|-
CASSRDRYEQYF
TGTGCCAGCAGCCGGGACAGGTACGAGCAGTACTTC
>TRBD1|TRBV6-5|TRBJ2-1|few
CASSPDRRPYNEQFF
TGTGCCAGCAGTCCGGACAGGCGCCCTTACAATGAGCAGTTCTTC
>-|TRBV10-3|TRBJ1-6|-
CAISAGQSNSPLHF
TGTGCCATCAGTGCAGGACAATCGAATTCACCCCTCCACTTT
>TRBD1|TRBV6-5|TRBJ2-5|-
CASSYAPRGRETQYF
TGTGCCAGCAGTTACGCCCCAAGGGGGCGGGAGACCCAGTACTTC
>-|TRBV6-4|TRBJ2-3|once
CASSLSQGDTQYF
TGTGCCAGCAGCCTTTCACAGGGAGATACGCAGTATTTT
>-|TRBV9|TRBJ2-3|once
CASSVRAQGADTQYF
TGTGCCAGCAGCGTAAGGGCGCAGGGTGCAGATACGCAGTATTTT
>TRBD1|TRBV19|TRBJ1-4|-
CASRPPDRGYEKLFF
TGTGCCAGTAGACCCCCGGACAGGGGATATGAAAAACTGTTTTTT
>TRBD1|TRBV7-8|TRBJ1-3|-
CASSLEGTARGNAGNTIYF
TGTGCCAGCAGCTTAGAAGGGACAGCTCGGGGGAACGCTGGAAACACCATATATTTT
>TRBD1|TRBV18|TRBJ2-3|-
CASSLWGQGKDTQYF
TGTGCCAGCTCACTTTGGGGACAGGGGAAAGATACGCAGTATTTT
>TRBD1|TRBV29-1|TRBJ2-5|-
CSVDPDRERETQYF
TGCAGCGTTGACCCTGACAGGGAAAGGGAGACCCAGTACTTC
>-|TRBV9|TRBJ1-4|-
CASSPQSQGEKLFF
TGTGCCAGCAGCCCGCAATCTCAGGGGGAAAAACTGTTTTTT
>TRBD1|TRBV28|TRBJ2-5|-
CASSFPIEIDRVSETQYF
TGTGCCAGCAGTTTTCCCATTGAGATAGACAGGGTTTCGGAGACCCAGTACTTC
>-|TRBV28|TRBJ2-7|few
CASSLLTPRKEQIRGEQYF
TGTGCCAGCAGTTTATTAACCCCCCGAAAAGAACAAATCAGGGGCGAGCAGTACTTC
>TRBD1|TRBV7-8|TRBJ1-3|-
CASSFYRDSRNTIYF
TGTGCCAGCAGCTTCTACCGGGACAGTAGAAACACCATATATTTT
>TRBD1|TRBV25-1|TRBJ1-2|-
CASSELGQSPPRGYTF
TGTGCCAGCAGTGAGTTGGGACAGTCCCCCCCTAGGGGCTACACCTTC
>-|TRBV5-1|TRBJ1-6|once
CASGNGGKDSPLHF
TGCGCCAGCGGTAACGGGGGGAAAGATTCACCCCTCCACTTT
>TRBD1|TRBV10-3|TRBJ2-7|few
CAISDPRTGTYEQYF
TGTGCCATCAGTGACCCAAGGACAGGTACCTACGAGCAGTACTTC
>TRBD1|TRBV7-8|TRBJ1-2|-
CASSLGSWGTGGGYTF
TGTGCCAGCAGCTTAGGGTCATGGGGGACAGGGGGTGGCTACACCTTC
>-|TRBV14|TRBJ2-5|-
CASSHRTIQETQYF
TGTGCCAGCAGCCATAGGACTATCCAAGAGACCCAGTACTTC
>-|TRBV15|TRBJ2-1|-
CATSPEGWEDEQFF
TGTGCCACCAGCCCTGAGGGCTGGGAAGATGAGCAGTTCTTC
>TRBD1|TRBV19|TRBJ2-1|-
CASSATFPGGGNDYEQFF
TGTGCCAGTAGTGCGACCTTCCCAGGGGGCGGTAATGACTATGAGCAGTTCTTC
>TRBD2|TRBV9|TRBJ2-1|-
CASSVASGAFHEQFF
TGTGCCAGCAGCGTAGCGAGCGGGGCTTTTCATGAGCAGTTCTTC